This entry describes one T cell receptor beta chain. Its antigen is currently unknown. The germline gives CDR1 MNHEY, CDR2 SMNVEV (reference sequence). The junction had 7 bases not matched to a gene; V was cut back by 5 bases and J by 3 bases. The CDR3 runs to 15 residues. Clones were read by immunoSEQ multiplex PCR, and TCRdb kept only the in-frame ones, dropping some. The data contain some 8,200 clones, approximately 72% of them singletons. Intraepithelial lymphocytes and lamina propria lymphocytes were released through processing of graft tissue. These data belong to a study of graft-versus-host responses after intestinal transplantation. Study-level results: Among circulating GvH clones, peak levels were associated with early post-transplant declines in HvG clones.

The sequences come from ileum tissue, collected approximately 31 weeks after intestinal transplant. This clonotype originated in a human patient who received an intestinal transplant, so some T cells may come from the graft donor. The chain employs TRBV27 and TRBJ2-7, with 10 bases matching TRBD1. The CDR3, as DNA: TGTGCCAGCAGTAGACAAAGGACAGGGGGCTACGAGCAGTACTTC. Translating it yields CASSRQRTGGYEQYF.